The 20 T cell receptor beta chains presented below share a single source sample, sequenced in a study of blood T cell repertoires in COVID-19. Only in-frame clones appear in the TCRdb table, and some are missing; sequencing was by immunoSEQ multiplex PCR. Here the sample spans about 69,000 clones, 90% being singletons. The sample comprised peripheral blood. Receptors originate from a middle-aged man with acute or convalescent COVID-19.

The chain recombines TRBV2 with TRBJ1-2; D perhaps matches TRBD1 (6 bases). Germline lookup yields CDR1 SNHLY and CDR2 FYNNEI. Trimming cost V 3 bases and J 4 bases, with 18 bases left between them. The CDR3 has 16 amino acids. The CDR3 loop reads CASSDGGGRSVYGYTF. The CDR3 DNA reads TGTGCCAGCAGTGACGGGGGGGGCAGATCGGTCTATGGCTACACCTTC.

The chain uses TRBV11-3 and TRBJ2-7; 11 bases line up with TRBD2. The CDR3 extends over 16 amino acids. Trimming removed 8 bases from V and 5 bases from J; junction bases left unmatched: 14. CDR1 SGHNT and CDR2 YENEEA come from the germline V gene. The CDR3 coding sequence is TGTGCCAGCGGTGCAAGAACTAGCGGGAGAACGGACGAGCAGTACTTC. This translates into CASGARTSGRTDEQYF.

The chain links TRBV3-1 (or the pseudogene TRBV3-2) to TRBJ2-1; 13 bases match TRBD2. Losses at the gene ends were 4 bases for V and 7 bases for J; bases not matched to a gene: 4. Germline CDR1 reads LGHDT; CDR2 reads YNNKEL (reference sequence). The CDR3 has 15 residues. CDR3 region: CASSRTSGSSNEQFF. The CDR3 bases are TGTGCCAGCAGCCGGACTAGCGGGAGTTCTAATGAGCAGTTCTTC.

V gene TRBV24-1 combines with J gene TRBJ2-1; TRBD2 might be the D (5 bases). Germline CDR1 reads KGHDR; CDR2 reads SFDVKD. Between the trimmed V and J ends, which lost 0 bases and 7 bases, there was a span of 12 bases. This CDR3 has 15 residues. The CDR3 protein is CATSDLRGVGNEQFF. CDR3 DNA sequence: TGTGCCACCAGTGATTTGCGGGGTGTTGGGAATGAGCAGTTCTTC.

V and J are TRBV4-1 and TRBJ2-5; 9 bases map to TRBD1. CDR3 length equals 19 residues. Trimming took 0 bases from V and 5 from J; bases not matched to a gene: 16. Germline values: CDR1 MGHRA, CDR2 YSYEKL. The CDR3 loop is CASSQDRGQGEISRETQYF. In DNA, the CDR3 is TGCGCCAGCAGCCAAGATCGGGGACAGGGAGAAATCTCCCGGGAGACCCAGTACTTC.

This clone occurred once. The chain combines TRBV12-3 or TRBV12-4 with TRBJ2-3, with D hard to call. The CDR3 is 12 amino acids. V was clipped by 2 bases and J by 6 bases, with 6 bases between them. The CDR3 region is CASSLKADTQYF. The CDR3 DNA reads TGTGCCAGCAGTTTAAAAGCGGATACGCAGTATTTT.

This clone was counted between two and nine times. The chain uses TRBV18 and TRBJ2-3, with 7 bases that match TRBD2. V lost 3 bases, J lost 2 bases, and 2 bases stayed unmatched. The CDR3 covers 14 residues. Germline V gene lookup returns CDR1 KGHSH and CDR2 LQKENI. This CDR3 is CASSPLADTDTQYF. CDR3 DNA sequence: TGTGCCAGCTCACCCCTAGCGGACACAGATACGCAGTATTTT.

The rearrangement uses TRBV7-9 and TRBJ1-4, with D possibly being TRBD1 (5 bases). Trimming removed 3 bases from V and 8 bases from J, with 13 bases in between. The germline CDR1 and CDR2 sequences are SEHNR and FQNEAQ (reference sequence). This CDR3 contains 14 residues. CDR3 nucleotide sequence: TGTGCCAGCAGCTTCTACGGGGGTGACGAAAAACTGTTTTTT. Its protein product is CASSFYGGDEKLFF. Full variable domain (outside the CDR3, taken from reference TRBV7-9 and TRBJ1-4): DTGVSQNPRHKITKRGQNVTFRCDPISEHNRLYWYRQTLGQGPEFLTYFQNEAQLEKSRLLSDRFSAERPKGSFSTLEIQRTEQGDSAMYLCASSFYGGDEKLFFGSGTQLSVL.

The chain employs TRBV6-2 or TRBV6-3 and TRBJ2-3, with TRBD2 matching over 9 bases. CDR1 MNHEY and CDR2 SVGEGT come from the germline V gene. The CDR3 sequence is 17 residues long. V shed 5 bases, J shed 1 base, and the junction held 10 bases outside the gene matches. The DNA of the CDR3 is TGTGCCAGCAGTCGGGATATAGCGGGAGTTGGCACAGATACGCAGTATTTT. Translation gives CASSRDIAGVGTDTQYF.

The rearrangement joins TRBV30 to TRBJ2-1; D may be TRBD2 (5 bases). Germline loops: CDR1 GTSNPN, CDR2 SVGIG (reference sequence). The CDR3 contains 15 residues. Trimming removed 5 bases from V and 3 bases from J, with 17 bases in between. The CDR3 loop is CAWARPYSDYNEQFF. CDR3 nucleotides: TGTGCCTGGGCCAGACCGTATAGCGACTACAATGAGCAGTTCTTC. Full variable domain (rest looked up from reference TRBV30 and TRBJ2-1): SQTIHQWPATLVQPVGSPLSLECTVEGTSNPNLYWYRQAAGRGLQLLFYSVGIGQISSEVPQNLSASRPQDRQFILSSKKLLLSDSGFYLCAWARPYSDYNEQFFGPGTRLTVL.

The chain carries TRBV19 and TRBJ2-1; no definite D call. In germline, CDR1 is LNHDA, CDR2 SQIVND (reference sequence). The CDR3 is made up of 16 amino acids. Trimming removed 5 bases from V and 0 bases from J, with 14 bases in between. The CDR3 coding sequence is TGTGCCAGTAGTTCGTACAGTTCCAGCTCCTACAATGAGCAGTTCTTC. Translation: CASSSYSSSSYNEQFF.

The V call is TRBV6-5, the J call TRBJ2-7, with 8 bases fitting TRBD2. From germline, CDR1 is MNHEY and CDR2 SVGAGI. This CDR3 is 16 amino acids long. Trimming at V came to 4 bases and at J to 0 bases, leaving 8 bases not matched to a gene. The CDR3 coding sequence is TGTGCCAGCAGTTCCGATAGCGGGACCAACTCCTACGAGCAGTACTTC. Encoded protein: CASSSDSGTNSYEQYF.

The rearrangement uses TRBV14 and TRBJ2-2, with 13 positions matching TRBD2. Germline CDR1 reads SGHDN; CDR2 reads FVKESK. The CDR3 is 18 residues long. V shed 0 bases and J 4 bases; nucleotides not matched to a gene: 5. CDR3 region: CASSQERLAGGGTGELFF. Here the CDR3 DNA reads TGTGCCAGCAGCCAAGAAAGACTAGCGGGAGGAGGCACCGGGGAGCTGTTTTTT.

The rearrangement uses TRBV9 and TRBJ1-2, with a tentative D call TRBD1 (5 bases). From germline, CDR1 is SGDLS and CDR2 YYNGEE. The CDR3 has 17 residues. Deletions cut 0 bases from V and 3 bases from J, with 18 bases between. As DNA, the CDR3 is TGTGCCAGCAGCGTAGGTCTTAGTCACAGGAGAGACTATGGCTACACCTTC. Residues: CASSVGLSHRRDYGYTF.

This clone was picked up one time. The chain recombines TRBV3-1 (or the pseudogene TRBV3-2) with TRBJ2-1; D gene uncertain. Germline V gene lookup returns CDR1 LGHDT and CDR2 YNNKEL (reference sequence). The length of the CDR3 is 17 residues. The V end was cut by 10 bases, the J end by 4 bases, with 26 bases between. The CDR3 is CANSALRLGGNYNEQFF. CDR3 nucleotides: TGTGCCAACTCAGCATTGCGTCTCGGCGGAAATTACAATGAGCAGTTCTTC.

The chain carries TRBV6-5 and TRBJ1-3, with D possibly matching TRBD1 (5 bases). V lost 5 bases and J 7 bases, leaving 9 bases between the germline ends. Germline V lookup: CDR1 MNHEY, CDR2 SVGAGI. The CDR3 spans 12 residues. Here the CDR3 DNA reads TGTGCCAGCAGTCCGGGGGGGAACACCATATATTTT. It is translated as CASSPGGNTIYF.

This clone was detected once. The chain carries TRBV18 and TRBJ1-2, with D tentatively TRBD1 (6 bases). The CDR3 sequence is 13 residues long. Per the germline V gene, CDR1 is KGHSH and CDR2 is LQKENI. V lost 3 bases to trimming and J lost 5 bases, with 10 bases between them. This chain's CDR3 is CASSPKGEYGYTF. The CDR3 DNA reads as TGTGCCAGCTCACCCAAGGGGGAATATGGCTACACCTTC.

This clone has a single count. This chain joins TRBV27 and TRBJ1-1, with 8 bases identical to TRBD1. CDR3 length equals 15 residues. Germline trimming cut 1 base from V and 4 bases from J; bases unmatched to any gene: 5. Germline assignment: CDR1 MNHEY and CDR2 SMNVEV (reference sequence). The CDR3 is CASSLFTGGSTEAFF. CDR3 coding DNA: TGTGCCAGCAGTTTATTCACAGGGGGGAGCACTGAAGCTTTCTTT.

The chain couples TRBV19 to TRBJ1-2; D ambiguous. Trimming removed 3 bases at V and 7 bases at J, with 15 bases between. The CDR3 is 14 residues long. Germline V CDR1 and CDR2: LNHDA, SQIVND (reference sequence). CDR3 in DNA: TGTGCCAGTAGTATGGACGCCTTTGGAGGTGGCTACACCTTC. It specifies CASSMDAFGGGYTF.

V is TRBV11-2 and J is TRBJ2-2; tentatively, D is TRBD1 (5 bases). Looked up from germline, CDR1 is SGHAT and CDR2 is FQNNGV. CDR3 length: 16 residues. Deletions cut 1 base from V and 0 bases from J, with 9 bases between. CDR3: CASSLGHRTNTGELFF. The CDR3 DNA follows: TGTGCCAGCAGCTTAGGGCACAGGACGAACACCGGGGAGCTGTTTTTT. The full variable domain, rest sourced from reference TRBV11-2 and TRBJ2-2, is EAGVAQSPRYKIIEKRQSVAFWCNPISGHATLYWYQQILGQGPKLLIQFQNNGVVDDSQLPKDRFSAERLKGVDSTLKIQPAKLEDSAVYLCASSLGHRTNTGELFFGEGSRLTVL.